These 8 T cell receptor beta chains were all obtained from the same sample, sequenced in a study of T cell repertoires in cytomegalovirus infection. TCRdb called the reads again in MiXCR, with one record for every CDR3 protein. This table holds about 130,000 distinct CDR3 sequences, 32% found once. No antigen has been identified for these receptors. This sample comprised CD8+ T cells from cultured PBMCs, obtained from culture after CMV antigen stimulation. These receptors all come from a human donor in good health (CMV status not recorded). Some clones in this sample may be carry-over from other donors' samples.

This clonotype was observed a few times. The J gene is TRBJ2-1, the V gene TRBV28; D remains unclear. Germline V gives CDR1 MDHEN, CDR2 SYDVKM. V lost 5 bases and J 2 bases, leaving 13 bases between the germline ends. The CDR3 extends over 15 amino acids. The CDR3 DNA sequence: TGTGCCAGCAGTACCTACCCTCCCACCTACAATGAGCAGTTCTTC. This encodes CASSTYPPTYNEQFF.

This clonotype was recorded a few times. This rearrangement joins TRBV4-3 to TRBJ1-1, with D unclear. Trimming pared 4 bases from V and 7 bases from J, leaving 16 bases between. This CDR3 is built from 14 residues. Germline V lookup: CDR1 LGHNA, CDR2 YSLEER. CDR3 DNA: TGCGCCAGCAGCCGAACCCGGGAAAGTCGTGAAGCTTTCTTT. It encodes CASSRTRESREAFF.

This clonotype came up a few times. The V call is TRBV7-2, the J call TRBJ2-7, with TRBD2 identical over 9 bases. V was clipped by 5 bases and J by 4 bases; unmatched bases: 9. The CDR3 is 15 residues long. CDR1 is SGHTA, CDR2 FQGNSA, per germline. The CDR3 is CASSRGAGGGYEQYF. Here the CDR3 DNA reads TGTGCCAGCAGCCGGGGCGCGGGGGGGGGGTACGAGCAGTACTTC.

Only a few counts were recorded for this clonotype. Written as DNA, the CDR3 is TGTGCCAGCATACGACAGGGGTCTAGGGACGAGCAGTACTTC. Its protein product is CASIRQGSRDEQYF. This rearrangement joins TRBV5-6 to TRBJ2-7; 8 nucleotides match TRBD1. This CDR3 contains 14 residues. V trimming: 6 bases; J trimming: 5 bases; junction bases outside the gene matches: 10. Germline V gene sequence: CDR1 SGHDT, CDR2 YYEEEE.

This clonotype came up many times. This chain joins TRBV5-1 and TRBJ1-6; D unresolved. The V and J ends lost 4 bases and 5 bases respectively, with 10 bases between them. The germline V gene has CDR1 SGHRS and CDR2 YFSETQ. The CDR3 has 14 amino acids. This chain's CDR3 is CASSLGRDNSPLHF. CDR3 DNA sequence: TGCGCCAGCAGCCTCGGTCGGGATAATTCACCCCTCCACTTT. The variable domain in full, completed from reference TRBV5-1 and TRBJ1-6, reads KAGVTQTPRYLIKTRGQQVTLSCSPISGHRSVSWYQQTPGQGLQFLFEYFSETQRNKGNFPGRFSGRQFSNSRSEMNVSTLELGDSALYLCASSLGRDNSPLHFGNGTRLTVT.

V gene TRBV27 combines with J gene TRBJ2-7, with 7 bases matching TRBD2. Germline CDR1 is MNHEY and CDR2 is SMNVEV (reference sequence). The CDR3 extends over 16 amino acids. The V and J ends lost 2 bases and 7 bases, in that order; junction bases with no gene match: 14. This CDR3 is CASSLGEGGERWEQYF. For the CDR3, the DNA is TGTGCCAGCAGTTTAGGGGAGGGCGGGGAGCGCTGGGAGCAGTACTTC.

V and J are TRBV29-1 and TRBJ2-5, with a weak D call TRBD2 (7 bases). V was cut by 6 bases and J by 5 bases, with 19 bases left in between. CDR1 is SQVTM and CDR2 is ANQGSEA in the germline V gene. The CDR3 runs to 14 residues. The CDR3 DNA reads TGCAGCGTCGAAAGGACACAGGGAGGGGAGACCCAGTACTTC. Translating gives CSVERTQGGETQYF.

The chain joins TRBV7-6 to TRBJ2-1; D is ambiguous. The CDR3 is made up of 12 amino acids. Germline CDR1 and CDR2: SGHVS and FNYEAQ. Trimming pared 0 bases from V and 7 bases from J, leaving 4 bases between. Written as DNA, the CDR3 is TGTGCCAGCAGCTTAGCGTGGAATGAGCAGTTCTTC. Translation gives CASSLAWNEQFF. Based on the CDR3 plus reference TRBV7-6 and TRBJ2-1, the full variable domain is GAGVSQSPRYKVTKRGQDVALRCDPISGHVSLYWYRQALGQGPEFLTYFNYEAQQDKSGLPNDRFSAERPEGSISTLTIQRTEQRDSAMYRCASSLAWNEQFFGPGTRLTVL.